A selection of T cell receptor beta chains follows, all from one sample in a study of CD8 T cells in ankylosing spondylitis. Each CDR3 protein is one row after TCRdb ran MiXCR on the 5' RACE reads. Of a few hundred thousand distinct CDR3 sequences in the sample, more than 9% were seen once. Sequences were obtained from blood, either unsorted or a sorted T cell fraction (not recorded which). These receptors were taken from a male donor with ankylosing spondylitis or in good health (not recorded which). CDR3s include the opening cysteine and the closing phenylalanine or tryptophan. Each record gives: clone size, D gene, J gene, V gene, CDR3 protein, CDR3 DNA. A D gene is named only where the DNA matches it firmly. Rows may omit the clone size; those that give it use once, few, many or a size class.

>many|NA|TRBJ2-1|TRBV28
CASTLPTGERNNEQFF
TGTGCCAGCACCCTCCCCACAGGAGAGAGAAACAATGAGCAGTTCTTC
>NA|NA|TRBJ1-1|TRBV10-3
CAISATGNTEAFF
TGTGCCATCAGTGCAACAGGGAACACTGAAGCTTTCTTT
>many|NA|TRBJ1-5|TRBV20-1
CSARDGQGGQPQHF
TGCAGTGCTAGAGATGGGCAGGGCGGCCAGCCCCAGCATTTT
>many|NA|TRBJ1-1|TRBV7-9
CASSFQRDTEAFF
TGTGCCAGCAGCTTCCAGAGGGACACTGAAGCTTTCTTT
>many|TRBD1|TRBJ1-1|TRBV12-3/TRBV12-4
CASSLETGGTEAFF
TGTGCCAGCAGTTTGGAGACAGGGGGGACTGAAGCTTTCTTT
>few|TRBD1|TRBJ2-1|TRBV6-1
CASRGDQGVAYNEQFF
TGTGCCAGCAGGGGGGACCAGGGGGTCGCCTACAATGAGCAGTTCTTC
>many|TRBD2|TRBJ2-2|TRBV5-1
CASSWPPSGGASGELFF
TGCGCCAGCAGCTGGCCCCCTAGCGGGGGGGCATCCGGGGAGCTGTTTTTT
>many|TRBD1|TRBJ1-4|TRBV2
CASRRDRENEKLFF
TGTGCCAGCAGACGGGACAGAGAAAATGAAAAACTGTTTTTT
>many|TRBD1|TRBJ1-5|TRBV6-1
CASREHDRESQPQHF
TGTGCCAGCAGAGAGCACGACAGGGAGTCTCAGCCCCAGCATTTT
>many|NA|TRBJ2-5|TRBV20-1
CSADRVSGRGQETQYF
TGCAGTGCAGATAGGGTTTCGGGAAGGGGCCAAGAGACCCAGTACTTC
>few|TRBD1|TRBJ2-7|TRBV28
CASSKAGQGRYEQYF
TGTGCCAGCAGTAAAGCGGGACAGGGGAGGTACGAGCAGTACTTC
>many|NA|TRBJ1-2|TRBV5-1
CASSSDLPSGYTF
TGCGCCAGCAGCTCGGACCTACCCAGTGGCTACACCTTC
>few|NA|TRBJ1-5|TRBV3-1
CASSSHPGGNQPQHF
TGTGCCAGCAGCTCGCACCCCGGGGGCAATCAGCCCCAGCATTTT
>many|TRBD2|TRBJ2-1|TRBV13
CASSKSGTSGAYNEQFF
TGTGCCAGCAGCAAGAGTGGGACTAGCGGAGCCTACAATGAGCAGTTCTTC
>many|NA|TRBJ2-5|TRBV20-1
CSAIVLATGETQYF
TGCAGTGCTATAGTGTTAGCGACTGGAGAGACCCAGTACTTC
>many|TRBD1|TRBJ2-7|TRBV7-2
CASSLVVGTGYSEQYF
TGTGCCAGCAGCTTAGTCGTTGGGACAGGATACTCCGAGCAGTACTTC
>many|NA|TRBJ1-1|TRBV7-6
CASSGGPNTEAFF
TGTGCCAGCAGCGGGGGACCCAACACTGAAGCTTTCTTT
>NA|NA|TRBJ2-7|TRBV9
CASSVGGQGAYEQYF
TGTGCCAGCAGCGTAGGTGGTCAGGGAGCCTACGAGCAGTACTTC
>many|NA|TRBJ2-3|TRBV5-1
CASSLEGRSPDTQYF
TGCGCCAGCAGCTTGGAGGGCAGGTCCCCAGATACGCAGTATTTT
>many|NA|TRBJ2-5|TRBV12-3/TRBV12-4
CASSFGIVARAWQETQYF
TGTGCCAGCAGTTTTGGTATCGTGGCCAGGGCTTGGCAAGAGACCCAGTACTTC
>few|NA|TRBJ1-5|TRBV21-1
CASSPHRGASNQPQHF
TGTGCCAGCAGCCCCCACAGGGGTGCAAGCAATCAGCCCCAGCATTTT
>NA|NA|TRBJ2-7|TRBV29-1
CSVGEYEQYF
TGCAGCGTTGGGGAGTACGAGCAGTACTTC
>NA|NA|TRBJ2-7|TRBV12-1
CASSLGGFCEQYF
TGTGCCAGCAGCCTCGGGGGTTTCTGCGAGCAGTACTTC
>NA|TRBD2|TRBJ2-5|TRBV20-1
CSARSPSGGGVAETQYF
TGCAGTGCTAGAAGTCCGTCGGGCGGGGGGGTTGCAGAGACCCAGTACTTC
>NA|NA|TRBJ2-3|TRBV18
CPSSSTDTQYF
TGTCCCAGCTCATCTACAGATACGCAGTATTTT
>NA|NA|TRBJ2-6|TRBV7-8
CASSLAKGSGANVLTF
TGTGCCAGCAGCTTAGCCAAGGGGTCTGGGGCCAACGTCCTGACTTTC
>many|NA|TRBJ2-1|TRBV5-1
CASSLALGSNEQFF
TGCGCCAGCAGCTTGGCCCTAGGGTCCAATGAGCAGTTCTTC
>many|TRBD2|TRBJ2-1|TRBV20-1
CSPELAGYNEQFF
TGCAGTCCCGAGCTAGCGGGTTACAATGAGCAGTTCTTC
>NA|TRBD1|TRBJ2-4|TRBV3-1
CASSPGRTGAAKNIQYF
TGTGCCAGCAGCCCCGGAAGAACAGGGGCGGCCAAAAACATTCAGTACTTC
>many|NA|TRBJ1-5|TRBV20-1
CSASAPGATANQHF
TGCAGTGCTAGTGCACCAGGAGCAACAGCGAACCAGCATTTT
>NA|TRBD2|TRBJ2-2|TRBV3-1
CASTQDRLAGATGELFF
TGTGCCAGCACCCAAGATCGGCTAGCGGGGGCGACCGGGGAGCTGTTTTTT
>many|NA|TRBJ2-2|TRBV9
CASSVHQGLVNTGELFF
TGTGCCAGCAGCGTTCATCAAGGGCTGGTTAACACCGGGGAGCTGTTTTTT
>few|NA|TRBJ2-7|TRBV5-1
CASSLDTGNVYEQYF
TGCGCCAGCAGCTTGGACACAGGGAATGTCTACGAGCAGTACTTC
>few|NA|TRBJ2-3|TRBV24-1
CATSDLGGRQLGTDTQYF
TGTGCCACCAGTGATTTAGGTGGAAGACAGCTTGGCACAGATACGCAGTATTTT
>few|TRBD1|TRBJ2-7|TRBV5-1
CASSLAQGVDEQYF
TGCGCCAGCAGCTTGGCACAGGGGGTAGACGAGCAGTACTTC
>NA|NA|TRBJ2-7|TRBV28
CASSFIRTPTPYEQYF
TGTGCCAGCAGTTTTATAAGGACCCCGACCCCCTACGAGCAGTACTTC
>NA|NA|TRBJ2-5|TRBV9
CARSESGQETQYF
TGTGCCAGAAGCGAATCAGGGCAAGAGACCCAGTACTTC
>many|TRBD1|TRBJ2-7|TRBV5-1
CASSDGTGSHEQYF
TGCGCCAGCAGCGACGGGACAGGGTCGCACGAGCAGTACTTC
>NA|NA|TRBJ2-5|TRBV5-1
CASSQLQGGQETQYF
TGCGCCAGCAGCCAACTACAGGGAGGCCAAGAGACCCAGTACTTC
>many|NA|TRBJ2-1|TRBV5-1
CASSPERNEQFF
TGCGCCAGCAGCCCCGAGCGGAATGAGCAGTTCTTC
>many|NA|TRBJ2-1|TRBV5-8
CASAWGLGGGLDEQFF
TGTGCCAGCGCTTGGGGGTTGGGGGGGGGCTTAGATGAGCAGTTCTTC
>many|NA|TRBJ2-1|TRBV5-1
CASSLGGDNEQFF
TGCGCCAGCAGCTTGGGGGGGGACAATGAGCAGTTCTTC
>NA|NA|TRBJ2-7|TRBV5-1
CASSLELMGYEQYF
TGCGCCAGCAGCTTGGAACTTATGGGGTACGAGCAGTACTTC
>many|NA|TRBJ2-1|TRBV6-1
CASSRESSYNEQFF
TGTGCCAGCAGTAGGGAGAGCTCCTACAATGAGCAGTTCTTC
>many|TRBD2|TRBJ2-1|TRBV12-3/TRBV12-4
CASSLSASGGLTNEQFF
TGTGCCAGCAGTTTATCGGCTAGCGGGGGGCTAACCAATGAGCAGTTCTTC
>many|NA|TRBJ2-7|TRBV15
CATSRVQGSEQYF
TGTGCCACCAGCAGAGTCCAAGGGAGCGAGCAGTACTTC
>few|NA|TRBJ2-5|TRBV4-2
CASSQEPGTGQETQYF
TGTGCCAGCAGCCAAGAACCTGGAACAGGCCAAGAGACCCAGTACTTC
>NA|NA|TRBJ2-3|TRBV19
CASSMRLPTDTQYF
TGTGCCAGTAGTATGAGGCTACCCACAGATACGCAGTATTTT
>many|NA|TRBJ2-7|TRBV12-3/TRBV12-4
CASSPIRSSYEQYF
TGTGCCAGCAGTCCAATAAGGAGCTCCTACGAGCAGTACTTC
>many|NA|TRBJ1-6|TRBV6-5
CASSYGQVGSPLHF
TGTGCCAGCAGTTACGGCCAGGTTGGGTCACCCCTCCACTTT
>many|NA|TRBJ1-1|TRBV7-2
CASRPEGGMNTEAFF
TGTGCCAGCCGCCCCGAGGGCGGGATGAACACTGAAGCTTTCTTT
>few|TRBD2|TRBJ2-1|TRBV5-1
CASSLVARGGGKRQFF
TGCGCCAGCAGCTTGGTCGCGCGCGGGGGGGGCAAACGGCAGTTCTTC
>NA|NA|TRBJ2-1|TRBV9
CASSVDGNPYNEQFF
TGTGCCAGCAGCGTAGATGGAAATCCCTACAATGAGCAGTTCTTC
>NA|TRBD2|TRBJ2-1|TRBV12-3/TRBV12-4
CASSLSGTSGAEQFF
TGTGCCAGCAGTTTAAGCGGGACTAGCGGGGCTGAGCAGTTCTTC
>many|NA|TRBJ1-2|TRBV20-1
CSDTATNYGYTF
TGCAGTGACACAGCCACTAACTATGGCTACACCTTC
>many|TRBD1|TRBJ1-1|TRBV20-1
CSAAGQGAREAFF
TGCAGTGCTGCGGGACAGGGGGCGCGGGAAGCTTTCTTT
>many|NA|TRBJ1-2|TRBV12-3/TRBV12-4
CASSLEKGNGYTF
TGTGCCAGCAGTTTAGAGAAGGGTAACGGCTACACCTTC
>many|TRBD2|TRBJ2-1|TRBV12-3/TRBV12-4
CASSLGGGAVSYNEQFF
TGTGCCAGCAGTTTGGGCGGGGGGGCCGTCTCCTACAATGAGCAGTTCTTC
>NA|NA|TRBJ2-4|TRBV6-1
CASSEPSQKNIQYF
TGTGCCAGCAGTGAACCCAGCCAAAAAAACATTCAGTACTTC
>few|NA|TRBJ2-1|TRBV7-2
CASSLGRTEYNEQFF
TGTGCCAGCAGCTTAGGGAGGACGGAGTACAATGAGCAGTTCTTC